The 24 T cell receptor beta chains reported below all come from one sample, sequenced in a study of spatial heterogeneity in lung cancer. TCRdb reanalysed the 5' RACE reads using MiXCR and keeps one entry per CDR3 protein. The table lists roughly 49,000 distinct CDR3 sequences, under 7.5% of them singletons. As to time point: sample taken at primary tumor resection. Unsorted whole RNA from tumor, nontumor lung or frozen PBMC underwent sequencing. This material consisted of PBMCs, taken at surgery. These receptors all stem from a female donor with early-stage non-small cell lung cancer.

The CDR3 coding sequence is TGTGCCAGCAGCGGAGGGATAGGTAACACTGAAGCTTTCTTT. This encodes CASSGGIGNTEAFF. The J gene is TRBJ1-1, the V gene TRBV7-3; no firm D call. Trimming shortened V by 5 bases and J by 2 bases, and 12 bases separated the two germline ends. The CDR3 extends over 14 amino acids. Germline V lookup: CDR1 SGHTA, CDR2 FQGTGA.

This clonotype was recorded a few times. The chain recombines TRBV20-1 with TRBJ1-6; TRBD1 aligns across 10 bases. CDR3 size: 14 residues. V was pared by 3 bases and J by 8 bases, with 4 bases of the junction left unmatched. Germline values: CDR1 DFQATT, CDR2 SNEGSKA (reference sequence). The CDR3 protein is CSASYGTGDSPLHF. Written as DNA, the CDR3 is TGCAGTGCTAGCTACGGGACAGGGGATTCACCCCTCCACTTT.

There are many counts of this clonotype. The genes are TRBV19 and TRBJ2-1; D is undetermined. The germline V gene encodes CDR1 LNHDA and CDR2 SQIVND (reference sequence). Deletions cut 4 bases from V and 4 bases from J, with 5 bases between. The CDR3 contains 12 residues. The CDR3, as DNA: TGTGCCAGTAGTACCCATTACAATGAGCAGTTCTTC. This sequence encodes CASSTHYNEQFF. The full variable domain, with the rest looked up from reference TRBV19 and TRBJ2-1, is DGGITQSPKYLFRKEGQNVTLSCEQNLNHDAMYWYRQDPGQGLRLIYYSQIVNDFQKGDIAEGYSVSREKKESFPLTVTSAQKNPTAFYLCASSTHYNEQFFGPGTRLTVL.

This clonotype has at least ten counts. The CDR3 loop is CSARGVRVGTDTQYF. For the CDR3, the DNA is TGCAGTGCTAGAGGGGTTCGGGTGGGGACAGATACGCAGTATTTT. V usage is TRBV20-1 and J usage is TRBJ2-3; D call uncertain. Trimming took off 1 base at V and 3 bases at J, with 14 bases between the two ends. The germline gives CDR1 DFQATT, CDR2 SNEGSKA (reference sequence). This CDR3 spans 15 amino acids.

This clonotype was counted ten times or more. The chain couples TRBV6-5 to TRBJ1-5; no reliable D call. The CDR3 length is 13 residues. Germline V gives CDR1 MNHEY, CDR2 SVGAGI. Trimming took off 2 bases at V and 2 bases at J, with 4 bases between the two ends. The CDR3 region has the DNA TGTGCCAGCAGTTACGGGGGCAATCAGCCCCAGCATTTT. It is translated as CASSYGGNQPQHF.

This clonotype is medium-sized (0.01 to 0.1%). One end of the junction does not line up with germline, which may come from a read error. The gene calls are TRBV12-3 or TRBV12-4 and TRBJ1-1; D gene ambiguous. This CDR3 comprises 13 residues. The CDR3 reads CASSLGPRTEAFF. The CDR3 nucleotides are TGTGCCAGCAGCTTAGGACCGAGAACTGAAGCTTTCTTT.

This clonotype has at least ten counts. The gene calls are TRBV20-1 and TRBJ1-5, with D possibly being TRBD1 (5 bases). V lost 4 bases and J 0 bases, leaving 10 bases between the germline ends. Germline assignment: CDR1 DFQATT and CDR2 SNEGSKA (reference sequence). The CDR3 runs to 14 residues. Here the CDR3 reads CSAKGPYSNQPQHF. In DNA form, the CDR3 reads TGCAGTGCTAAGGGACCTTATAGCAATCAGCCCCAGCATTTT.

This clonotype is judged medium-sized. The genes are TRBV7-2 and TRBJ2-7; 11 nucleotides agree with TRBD2. J was trimmed by 6 bases and V by 5 bases; bases with no gene match: 9. Germline V gene sequence: CDR1 SGHTA, CDR2 FQGNSA. The CDR3 has 15 residues. CDR3 DNA: TGTGCCAGCAGCCGAGTAGCGGGGGGGCAGAGCGAGCAGTACTTC. Translation gives CASSRVAGGQSEQYF.

This clonotype was counted a few times. The rearrangement uses TRBV6-5 and TRBJ1-1; D not certain. Germline loops: CDR1 MNHEY, CDR2 SVGAGI. This CDR3 is 14 amino acids long. V lost 4 bases and J lost 4, with 13 bases in between. The CDR3, as DNA: TGTGCCAGCAGTTGGATGGGCGAGGGCACTGAAGCTTTCTTT. This codes for CASSWMGEGTEAFF.

The CDR3: CASGYSSYEQYF. The CDR3 DNA is TGTGCCAGCGGATACTCCTCCTACGAGCAGTACTTC. The genes are TRBV12-3 or TRBV12-4 and TRBJ2-7; the D is unclear. Trimming left V 8 bases short and J 0 bases short, with 8 bases between. CDR3 size: 12 residues.

The V call is TRBV12-3 or TRBV12-4, the J call TRBJ2-2; D unclear. The V and J ends lost 5 bases and 1 base respectively, with 11 bases between them. The CDR3 has 15 residues. The CDR3 bases are TGTGCCAGCAGTCTCCCCTGGGGGAACACCGGGGAGCTGTTTTTT. Its protein is CASSLPWGNTGELFF.

This clonotype has at least ten counts. The rearrangement joins TRBV19 to TRBJ2-5; D may be TRBD1 or TRBD2 (5 bases each). CDR1 and CDR2 from the germline V gene are LNHDA and SQIVND (reference sequence). V was shortened by 8 bases and J by 3 bases, with 16 bases between the two germline ends. The CDR3 is 14 residues long. Here the CDR3 DNA reads TGTGCCAGTTCCGTCGGTGGGGGTGAAGAGACCCAGTACTTC. Its protein product is CASSVGGGEETQYF.

This clonotype came up many times. The genes are TRBV5-5 and TRBJ2-3; D is unclear. CDR3 size: 14 residues. V was shortened by 4 bases and J by 2 bases, with 11 bases between the two germline ends. Germline V gene lookup returns CDR1 SGHKS and CDR2 YYEKEE (reference sequence). CDR3 in DNA: TGTGCCAGCAGCATAGACATTTACACAGATACGCAGTATTTT. Encoded protein: CASSIDIYTDTQYF.

There are many counts of this clonotype. V and J are TRBV28 and TRBJ2-3, with D perhaps assigned TRBD1 or TRBD2 (6 bases each). V was trimmed by 6 bases and J by 2 bases, leaving 9 bases between them. CDR1 and CDR2 from the germline V gene are MDHEN and SYDVKM. This CDR3 comprises 13 residues. This chain's CDR3 is CASRRDNTDTQYF. For the CDR3, the DNA is TGTGCCAGCAGGCGGGACAACACAGATACGCAGTATTTT.

Only a few counts were recorded for this clonotype. This sequence joins TRBV6-5 and TRBJ2-3; D might be TRBD2 (6 bases). CDR1 and CDR2 (germline): MNHEY, SVGAGI. Trimming took 0 bases from V and 7 from J, leaving 11 bases between them. The CDR3 sequence is 14 residues long. In DNA, the CDR3 is TGTGCCAGCAGTTACTCGCGGGATCTTCATACGCAGTATTTT. Protein product: CASSYSRDLHTQYF.

This clonotype was counted only a few times. The J gene is TRBJ1-1, the V gene TRBV7-9; D not resolved. The CDR3 is made up of 14 amino acids. Trimming stripped 4 bases from V and 6 bases from J, with 15 bases between. CDR1 SEHNR and CDR2 FQNEAQ come from the germline V gene (reference sequence). CDR3 loop: CASSSAEADAEAFF. In nucleotides, the CDR3 is TGTGCCAGCAGCTCGGCGGAGGCGGATGCTGAAGCTTTCTTT.

This clonotype was detected a few times. This rearrangement joins TRBV7-8 to TRBJ1-3; D remains unclear. CDR1 is SGHVS and CDR2 is FQNEAQ in the germline V gene. The V end was cut by 5 bases, the J end by 0 bases, with 11 bases between. CDR3 length equals 15 residues. The CDR3 DNA sequence: TGTGCCAGCAGCCCCCACCCCCTCTCTGGAAACACCATATATTTT. It encodes CASSPHPLSGNTIYF.

This clonotype was counted at least ten times. The genes are TRBV15 and TRBJ2-2; the D gene could be TRBD1 or TRBD2 (5 bases each). CDR3 length equals 12 residues. The V and J ends lost 5 bases and 5 bases respectively, with 6 bases between them. Germline V gene sequence: CDR1 LNHNV, CDR2 YYDKDF (reference sequence). For the CDR3, the DNA is TGTGCCACCAGCTGGGGGACCGGGGAGCTGTTTTTT. It yields the protein CATSWGTGELFF.

This clonotype was recorded at least ten times. This chain connects TRBV20-1 to TRBJ1-5; D might be TRBD1 (6 bases). CDR3 length: 13 residues. In germline, CDR1 is DFQATT, CDR2 SNEGSKA (reference sequence). Trimming cost V 3 bases and J 6 bases, with 12 bases left between them. The chain's CDR3 is CSASGGALQPQHF. The DNA for the CDR3 is TGCAGTGCTAGCGGGGGGGCTCTTCAGCCCCAGCATTTT.

This clonotype came up many times. The V and J genes are TRBV9 and TRBJ1-3; possibly TRBD1 for D (6 bases). Germline loops: CDR1 SGDLS, CDR2 YYNGEE. V was shortened by 3 bases and J by 2 bases, with 12 bases between the two germline ends. The CDR3 runs to 15 residues. The CDR3 DNA reads as TGTGCCAGCAGCGCAAGCCCAGGGGCTGGAAACACCATATATTTT. Translating it yields CASSASPGAGNTIYF.

This clonotype showed up many times. V and J are TRBV4-1 and TRBJ1-2; 7 bases fit TRBD1. Germline CDR1 reads MGHRA; CDR2 reads YSYEKL. V was pared by 5 bases and J by 8 bases, with 14 bases of the junction left unmatched. CDR3 size: 15 residues. The CDR3 region is CASSIRQGRQEGYTF. DNA for the CDR3: TGCGCCAGCAGCATCCGACAGGGTCGGCAGGAGGGCTACACCTTC.

On this clonotype itself: This may be a read error, as it is one base from a much larger clone. The V gene is TRBV19, the J gene TRBJ1-6; the match to TRBD1 covers 10 bases. This CDR3 region has 14 residues. Germline CDR1 reads LNHDA; CDR2 reads SQIVND (reference sequence). The chain's CDR3 is CASSFRDRGSPPHF. The CDR3 DNA is TGTGCCAGTAGTTTCAGGGACAGGGGTTCACCCCCCCACTTT.

In this sample, this clonotype turned up many times. The chain employs TRBV20-1 and TRBJ2-7; D is unresolved. The germline gives CDR1 DFQATT, CDR2 SNEGSKA (reference sequence). V was trimmed by 4 bases and J by 6 bases, leaving 13 bases between them. This CDR3 has 12 residues. CDR3 in amino acids: CSATGLLGEQYF. The DNA of the CDR3 is TGCAGTGCTACCGGTCTCCTTGGCGAGCAGTACTTC.

The chain has TRBV7-9 and TRBJ1-1; 8 bases fit TRBD1. This CDR3 is built from 15 residues. Germline V CDR1 and CDR2: SEHNR, FQNEAQ (reference sequence). Losses at the gene ends were 5 bases for V and 0 bases for J; bases not matched to a gene: 5. Here the CDR3 DNA reads TGTGCCAGCAGCCCGGACAGGGTCTTGAACACTGAAGCTTTCTTT. Amino acid sequence: CASSPDRVLNTEAFF. The variable domain in full, completed from reference TRBV7-9 and TRBJ1-1, reads DTGVSQNPRHKITKRGQNVTFRCDPISEHNRLYWYRQTLGQGPEFLTYFQNEAQLEKSRLLSDRFSAERPKGSFSTLEIQRTEQGDSAMYLCASSPDRVLNTEAFFGQGTRLTVV.